Listed below are T cell receptor beta chains from one sample, sequenced in a study of blood T cell repertoires in COVID-19. The table came from immunoSEQ multiplex PCR; TCRdb's copy has only in-frame clones and leaves some out. The profile covers roughly 180,000 clones, with 81% appearing a single time and approximately 11% taken by the ten largest. The sequenced sample was peripheral blood. These receptors all come from a woman aged 40 to 50 with COVID-19, enrolled during active disease. Each CDR3 is given with its conserved first and last residue. The order of the fields is clone size, D gene, CDR3 length, J gene, V gene, CDR3 protein. D genes are given only for firm matches. Only part of the rows carry a size: once, few, many, or a class if the clone is expanded.

clone_size: -; d_call: TRBD1; cdr3_length: 15; j_call: TRBJ2-1; v_call: TRBV5-4; cdr3_aa: CASSYLGGAPDEQFF
clone_size: -; d_call: TRBD2; cdr3_length: 16; j_call: TRBJ2-1; v_call: TRBV11-3; cdr3_aa: CASSLGGLAGGSEQFF
clone_size: few; d_call: -; cdr3_length: 13; j_call: TRBJ1-2; v_call: TRBV5-4; cdr3_aa: CASSPQGPDGYTF
clone_size: -; d_call: TRBD1; cdr3_length: 15; j_call: TRBJ1-4; v_call: TRBV19; cdr3_aa: CASRDRGRGGEKLFF
clone_size: -; d_call: -; cdr3_length: 12; j_call: TRBJ2-1; v_call: TRBV7-8; cdr3_aa: CASSLVGNEQFF
clone_size: -; d_call: -; cdr3_length: 14; j_call: TRBJ2-5; v_call: TRBV5-5; cdr3_aa: CASSAGWSQETQYF
clone_size: -; d_call: TRBD2; cdr3_length: 17; j_call: TRBJ2-2; v_call: TRBV4-2; cdr3_aa: CASSQEAGGSNTGELFF
clone_size: -; d_call: -; cdr3_length: 13; j_call: TRBJ2-2; v_call: TRBV19; cdr3_aa: CASSGSPSGELFF
clone_size: -; d_call: -; cdr3_length: 16; j_call: TRBJ2-3; v_call: TRBV5-4; cdr3_aa: CASSFSSGISTDTQYF
clone_size: -; d_call: -; cdr3_length: 14; j_call: TRBJ1-1; v_call: TRBV4-2; cdr3_aa: CASSQDLRGTEAFF
clone_size: -; d_call: -; cdr3_length: 14; j_call: TRBJ2-2; v_call: TRBV5-6; cdr3_aa: CASSSRGRIGELFF
clone_size: -; d_call: TRBD2; cdr3_length: 14; j_call: TRBJ2-5; v_call: TRBV6-5; cdr3_aa: CATTRGLVGETQYF
clone_size: -; d_call: -; cdr3_length: 11; j_call: TRBJ2-1; v_call: TRBV30; cdr3_aa: CARSRAAEQFF
clone_size: -; d_call: -; cdr3_length: 15; j_call: TRBJ1-1; v_call: TRBV14; cdr3_aa: CASSQGFSGNTEAFF
clone_size: -; d_call: TRBD1; cdr3_length: 15; j_call: TRBJ2-2; v_call: TRBV6-5; cdr3_aa: CASSLGQRRTGELFF
clone_size: -; d_call: TRBD1; cdr3_length: 16; j_call: TRBJ2-2; v_call: TRBV28; cdr3_aa: CASTPSGTANTGELFF